A selection of T cell receptor beta chains follows, all from one sample in a study of tumor-infiltrating lymphocytes in primary liver carcinoma. From the multiplex PCR reads, TCRdb called clonotypes with MiXCR, one entry per CDR3 protein. This sample yields hundreds of thousands of distinct CDR3 sequences, of which more than 55% are seen a single time; 15% to 20% belongs to the top ten. The sequencing sample was made of peripheral blood. These receptors came from a woman in her 30s with primary liver carcinoma and hepatitis B virus infection. Both conserved end residues are part of each CDR3. Each record gives: J gene, V gene, clone size, D gene, CDR3 DNA, CDR3 protein. The D gene is left open where the match is weak. Part of the rows lack a size; the others show once, few, many or a class for expanded clones.

J gene: TRBJ2-7
V gene: TRBV5-1
clone size: .
D gene: TRBD1
CDR3 DNA: TGCGCCAGCCGACCGGGACAGGGGGCGCATGAGCAGTACTTC
CDR3 protein: CASRPGQGAHEQYF

J gene: TRBJ2-2
V gene: TRBV5-1
clone size: .
D gene: .
CDR3 DNA: TGCGCCAGCAGCCAAGGAGGGTGGGCGTCGAACACCGGGGAGCTGTTTTTT
CDR3 protein: CASSQGGWASNTGELFF

J gene: TRBJ2-4
V gene: TRBV28
clone size: many
D gene: .
CDR3 DNA: TGTGCCAGCCAGTTGGGCAGGGCGCGCATTCAGTACTTC
CDR3 protein: CASQLGRARIQYF

J gene: TRBJ2-5
V gene: TRBV11-2
clone size: .
D gene: .
CDR3 DNA: TGTGCCAGCAGCTTAGACAGAGTGATAGAGACCCAGTACTTC
CDR3 protein: CASSLDRVIETQYF

J gene: TRBJ2-1
V gene: TRBV6-4
clone size: .
D gene: TRBD2
CDR3 DNA: TGTGCCAGCAGTGCCACAGGACTAGTCGGTTCTGAGCAGTTCTTC
CDR3 protein: CASSATGLVGSEQFF

J gene: TRBJ2-5
V gene: TRBV7-9
clone size: .
D gene: TRBD1
CDR3 DNA: TGTGCCAGCAGCCGGGGAACAGGGGGCCTCGAGACCCAGTACTTC
CDR3 protein: CASSRGTGGLETQYF

J gene: TRBJ1-1
V gene: TRBV7-8
clone size: .
D gene: .
CDR3 DNA: TGTGCCAGCAGCTCCGGGTTGGCGGGGGTCACTGAAGCTTTCTTT
CDR3 protein: CASSSGLAGVTEAFF

J gene: TRBJ2-5
V gene: TRBV7-8
clone size: .
D gene: .
CDR3 DNA: TGTGCCAGCAGCTCCCGGGGAGTAGGTGAGACCCAGTACTTC
CDR3 protein: CASSSRGVGETQYF

J gene: TRBJ1-1
V gene: TRBV5-6
clone size: few
D gene: .
CDR3 DNA: TGTGCCAGCAGCTTGGCGGCAGGGCGGACTGAAGCTTTCTTT
CDR3 protein: CASSLAAGRTEAFF

J gene: TRBJ1-2
V gene: TRBV6-5
clone size: few
D gene: .
CDR3 DNA: TGTGCCAGCAGTTACACGGGCCAGGCCTATGGCTACACCTTC
CDR3 protein: CASSYTGQAYGYTF

J gene: TRBJ2-1
V gene: TRBV7-9
clone size: .
D gene: .
CDR3 DNA: TGTGCCAGCAGCTTAGTCGTCGGGACCATTAACAATGAGCAGTTCTTC
CDR3 protein: CASSLVVGTINNEQFF

J gene: TRBJ1-5
V gene: TRBV6-2/TRBV6-3
clone size: .
D gene: .
CDR3 DNA: TGTGCCAGCAGTTTGTATTTCCCCAATCGGCCCCAGCATTTT
CDR3 protein: CASSLYFPNRPQHF

J gene: TRBJ1-2
V gene: TRBV28
clone size: .
D gene: TRBD1
CDR3 DNA: TGTGCCAGCAGTTTCCCGGGACAGGGGACCTATGGCTACACCTTC
CDR3 protein: CASSFPGQGTYGYTF

J gene: TRBJ2-7
V gene: TRBV11-2
clone size: .
D gene: .
CDR3 DNA: TGTGCCAGCACCTCACATACCGGTTACGAGCGGTACTTC
CDR3 protein: CASTSHTGYERYF

J gene: TRBJ1-6
V gene: TRBV4-1
clone size: .
D gene: .
CDR3 DNA: TGCGCCAGCAGCCAAGTAGGCAGAAAAAATTCACCCCTCCACTTT
CDR3 protein: CASSQVGRKNSPLHF

J gene: TRBJ2-7
V gene: TRBV28
clone size: .
D gene: TRBD2
CDR3 DNA: TGTGCCAGCAGTTTTCAACTAGCGGGAGACGAGCAGCACTTC
CDR3 protein: CASSFQLAGDEQHF

J gene: TRBJ1-2
V gene: TRBV6-5
clone size: many
D gene: .
CDR3 DNA: TGTGCCAGCAGTTACACCGGGTCAGGCTTCGGCTACACCTTC
CDR3 protein: CASSYTGSGFGYTF

J gene: TRBJ2-2
V gene: TRBV6-2/TRBV6-3
clone size: .
D gene: .
CDR3 DNA: .
CDR3 protein: CASSYVAGGSRDTGELVF

J gene: TRBJ2-7
V gene: TRBV5-1
clone size: .
D gene: .
CDR3 DNA: TGCGCCAGCAGTACAGCAGGGGCTTCCTACGAGCAGTACTTC
CDR3 protein: CASSTAGASYEQYF

J gene: TRBJ2-2
V gene: TRBV7-9
clone size: .
D gene: .
CDR3 DNA: TGTGCCAGCAGCTTACCGCAGTGGGGGAACACCGGGGAGCTGTTTTTT
CDR3 protein: CASSLPQWGNTGELFF

J gene: TRBJ2-1
V gene: TRBV6-2/TRBV6-3
clone size: .
D gene: .
CDR3 DNA: TGTGCCAGCCACGGAGGGTACCATGTTCGAGCCTACAATGAGCAGTTCTTC
CDR3 protein: CASHGGYHVRAYNEQFF

J gene: TRBJ2-1
V gene: TRBV5-6
clone size: .
D gene: .
CDR3 DNA: TGTGCCAGCAGCCCCGGGGCCAACAATGAGCAGTTCTTC
CDR3 protein: CASSPGANNEQFF

J gene: TRBJ2-3
V gene: TRBV14
clone size: .
D gene: TRBD2
CDR3 DNA: TGTGCCAGCAGCCAAGGAACCGCGGGAGGAGTGTTTGATACGCAGTATTTT
CDR3 protein: CASSQGTAGGVFDTQYF

J gene: TRBJ1-4
V gene: TRBV4-1
clone size: many
D gene: .
CDR3 DNA: TGCGCCAGCAGCCGGACAGCTTATAATGAAAAACTGTTTTTT
CDR3 protein: CASSRTAYNEKLFF

J gene: TRBJ2-7
V gene: TRBV29-1
clone size: few
D gene: .
CDR3 DNA: TGCATCATTGACCTTTCTAGACCGGTATCGAGCGAGCAGTACTTC
CDR3 protein: CIIDLSRPVSSEQYF